The subject of this entry is one TCR beta chain. This specimen comes from a study of blood T cell repertoires in COVID-19. Study details: Both acute and convalescent COVID-19 samples were obtained from the United States, Italy and Spain. T cells, B-cell-depleted T cells, or PBMCs supplied cDNA or gDNA.

In the original processing: Reference gene primers were amplified, and this amplification served to estimate nucleated cell counts. Using immunoSEQ multiplex PCR, the repertoire was profiled, and TCRdb retains in-frame clones only, with some absent. Clone size and the V and J calls come from that table; the DNA yielded D and trimming. The repertoire holds roughly 84,000 clones, over 70% seen once, with around 4.4% in the top ten. The sequencing sample was made of peripheral blood. The receptor's source is a woman in her forties or fifties with acute or convalescent COVID-19.

Here the CDR3 DNA reads TGTGCCAGCAGAGTTGGGGGGGGGAACACTGAAGCTTTCTTT. It specifies CASRVGGGNTEAFF. This chain connects TRBV5-6 to TRBJ1-1, with a weak D call TRBD1 (5 bases). CDR1 and CDR2 (germline): SGHDT, YYEEEE. The germline V and J ends were trimmed by 5 bases and 1 base, with 12 bases remaining between them. The CDR3 extends over 14 amino acids.